This T cell receptor (beta chain) was found in a study of vaccination effects on CD4 cells after COVID-19. Antigen-specific CD4+ T cells were expanded with viral peptide pools in the ViraFEST assay before sequencing. At the end of around 11 days of culture, CD4+ T cells were isolated. No vaccinee had earlier SARS-CoV-2 infection, and nucleocapsid antibodies were negative. A word on this clone: The antigen is unknown.

TCRdb's table, derived via immunoSEQ multiplex PCR, lists solely in-frame clones and lacks some. The top ten hold approximately 3.7% of the sample, which has some 68,000 clones, roughly 72% seen once. This CDR3 is built from 13 residues. V lost 4 bases to trimming and J lost 5 bases, with 12 bases between them. Germline CDR1 and CDR2: SGHRS and YFSETQ. This TCR was sampled from a human donor who received a COVID-19 vaccine. The J gene is TRBJ2-5, the V gene TRBV5-1; D uncertain. The sequenced sample was CD4+ T cells from PBMCs cultured with HCoV-OC43 spike peptides, obtained before COVID-19 vaccination. As to subset: HCoV-OC43 spike overlapping peptide pool stimulation. This chain's CDR3 is CASSPRPAETQYF. CDR3 DNA: TGCGCCAGCAGCCCCCGGCCTGCCGAGACCCAGTACTTC.